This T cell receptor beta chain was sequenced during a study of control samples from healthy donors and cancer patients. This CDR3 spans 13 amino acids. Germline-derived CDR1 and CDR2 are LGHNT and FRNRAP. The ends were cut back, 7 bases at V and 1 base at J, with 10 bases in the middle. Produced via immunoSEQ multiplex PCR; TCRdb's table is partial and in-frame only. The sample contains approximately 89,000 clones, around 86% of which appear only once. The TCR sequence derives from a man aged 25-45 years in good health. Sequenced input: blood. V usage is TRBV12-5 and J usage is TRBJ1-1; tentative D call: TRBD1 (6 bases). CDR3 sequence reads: CASVSQGNTEAFF. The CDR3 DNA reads TGTGCTAGTGTCTCACAGGGGAACACTGAAGCTTTCTTT.